Below are 17 T cell receptor beta chains sequenced from a single sample in a study of graft-versus-host responses after intestinal transplantation. Measured with immunoSEQ multiplex PCR; TCRdb has only the in-frame clones, and not every one. The sample lists approximately 74,000 clones; 92% were seen once. Material: PBMCs, obtained 98 days after intestinal transplantation. The receptors originated from a human patient who received an intestinal transplant, so some T cells may come from the graft donor.

The CDR3, as DNA: TGTGCCAGCAGCGTCGGGACATTGGAGACCCAGTACTTC. This codes for CASSVGTLETQYF. This chain joins TRBV9 and TRBJ2-5; tentatively, D is TRBD1 (6 bases). Germline V lookup: CDR1 SGDLS, CDR2 YYNGEE. The V and J ends lost 2 bases and 5 bases respectively, with 10 bases between them. The CDR3 runs to 13 residues. The complete variable domain, with remaining parts taken from reference TRBV9 and TRBJ2-5, reads DSGVTQTPKHLITATGQRVTLRCSPRSGDLSVYWYQQSLDQGLQFLIQYYNGEERAKGNILERFSAQQFPDLHSELNLSSLELGDSALYFCASSVGTLETQYFGPGTRLLVL.

V and J are TRBV27 and TRBJ2-5; D is uncertain. Germline V gene sequence: CDR1 MNHEY, CDR2 SMNVEV (reference sequence). CDR3 length: 14 residues. V shed 1 base and J shed 5 bases, with 11 bases lying between them. In nucleotides, the CDR3 is TGTGCCAGCAGTTTATGGGGATCACAGGAGACCCAGTACTTC. It specifies CASSLWGSQETQYF.

This chain connects TRBV2 to TRBJ2-3, with a weak D call TRBD1 (6 bases). Trimming stripped 6 bases from V and 4 bases from J, with 26 bases between. The CDR3 consists of 18 residues. CDR1 and CDR2 from the germline V gene are SNHLY and FYNNEI. CDR3 protein: CASSEDSFGENPPDTQYF. CDR3 bases: TGTGCCAGCAGCGAGGACAGCTTTGGAGAGAACCCACCAGATACGCAGTATTTT.

This chain joins TRBV5-6 and TRBJ2-3; TRBD2 matches at 14 bases. Germline loops: CDR1 SGHDT, CDR2 YYEEEE. This CDR3 has 16 residues. V gave up 3 bases and J gave up 3 bases; unmatched junction bases: 3. The CDR3 protein is CASSSGLAGVTDTQYF. In DNA, the CDR3 is TGTGCCAGCAGCTCGGGACTAGCGGGAGTTACAGATACGCAGTATTTT.

On this clone: One end of the junction varies from germline; a read error may be responsible. The V gene is TRBV2, the J gene TRBJ2-7, with D possibly called TRBD1 or TRBD2 (5 bases each). This CDR3 has 13 amino acids. Germline CDR1 and CDR2: SNHLY and FYNNEI. Written as DNA, the CDR3 is TGTGCCAGCAGTGAAGAGTCTGGGCAGGGACCAAACTTC. It yields the protein CASSEESGQGPNF.

This chain connects TRBV4-2 to TRBJ1-4; D remains ambiguous. V dropped 0 bases and J dropped 7 bases, with 12 bases sitting between them. CDR3 length: 15 residues. Germline CDR1 and CDR2: LGHNA and YNFKEQ. The chain's CDR3 is CASSQEREGGEKLFF. CDR3 sequence (DNA): TGTGCCAGCAGCCAAGAAAGGGAAGGAGGTGAAAAACTGTTTTTT.

The chain couples TRBV6-1 to TRBJ2-5; 9 bases are shared with TRBD1. The CDR3 runs 14 residues. CDR1 and CDR2 (germline): MNHNS, SASEGT. The J segment lost 5 bases and the V segment lost 3 bases, leaving 4 bases of the junction unmatched. DNA for the CDR3: TGTGCCAGCAGTGAGGGACAGGGATTTGAGACCCAGTACTTC. The encoded protein is CASSEGQGFETQYF.

The chain employs TRBV5-1 and TRBJ2-7; no reliable D call. This CDR3 has 13 amino acids. V was cut by 0 bases and J by 3 bases, with 7 bases left in between. CDR1 is SGHRS, CDR2 YFSETQ, per germline. The CDR3 DNA reads as TGCGCCAGCAGCTTGGCCCAGAGCTACGAGCAGTACTTC. Protein: CASSLAQSYEQYF.

The chain is built from TRBV7-9 and TRBJ2-2, with D hard to call. CDR1 and CDR2 from the germline V gene are SEHNR and FQNEAQ (reference sequence). This CDR3 spans 12 amino acids. V lost 5 bases, J lost 9 bases, and 10 bases lay in between. The CDR3 here is CASSLDLRELFF. The CDR3 DNA sequence: TGTGCCAGCAGCCTAGATCTGAGGGAGCTGTTTTTT.

The chain links TRBV6-5 to TRBJ1-1; 8 bases are a match to TRBD1. This CDR3 has 13 residues. V trimming: 7 bases; J trimming: 5 bases; junction bases outside the gene matches: 6. In germline, CDR1 is MNHEY, CDR2 SVGAGI. The DNA of the CDR3 is TGTGCCAGCAAGGACAGGGATTGGACTGAAGCTTTCTTT. This gives the protein CASKDRDWTEAFF.

V is TRBV7-9 and J is TRBJ2-7, with no clear D. V was clipped by 1 base and J by 4 bases, with 14 bases between them. This CDR3 has 15 amino acids. Germline V lookup: CDR1 SEHNR, CDR2 FQNEAQ (reference sequence). CDR3: CASSLDISVSYEQYF. CDR3 in DNA: TGTGCCAGCAGCTTAGACATTTCAGTTAGTTACGAGCAGTACTTC.

With respect to this clone: An end of the junction differs from the germline gene, which may be a read error. The rearrangement uses TRBV27 and TRBJ2-1; D tentatively reads TRBD1 or TRBD2 (5 bases each). CDR1 is MNHEY and CDR2 is SMNVEV in the germline V gene (reference sequence). The CDR3 totals 12 residues. As DNA, the CDR3 is TGTGCCGCCGGGACCTCCTTCAATGAGCAGTTCTTC. It translates to CAAGTSFNEQFF.

V gene TRBV7-2 combines with J gene TRBJ2-7; a possible D gene is TRBD1 (6 bases). The CDR3 extends over 15 amino acids. Germline V gene lookup returns CDR1 SGHTA and CDR2 FQGNSA. The germline V and J ends were trimmed by 4 bases and 0 bases, with 13 bases remaining between them. The CDR3 region has the DNA TGTGCCAGCAGCTGGTACAGGGCGAGCTCCTACGAGCAGTACTTC. Its translation: CASSWYRASSYEQYF.

A remark on this clone: At the DNA level, this CDR3 is encoded by other sequences in the same sample as well. The chain has TRBV7-2 and TRBJ2-5; maybe TRBD2 (6 bases). Trimming removed 5 bases at V and 0 bases at J, with 13 bases between. Germline CDR1 SGHTA, CDR2 FQGNSA. This CDR3 comprises 15 residues. The CDR3 sequence is CASSLGAGHQETQYF. The CDR3 nucleotides read TGTGCCAGCAGCCTAGGCGCGGGACACCAAGAGACCCAGTACTTC.

J is TRBJ2-7 and V is TRBV7-2; TRBD2 aligns across 7 bases. This CDR3 contains 13 residues. CDR1 SGHTA and CDR2 FQGNSA come from the germline V gene. Trimming at V came to 5 bases and at J to 3 bases, leaving 4 bases not matched to a gene. The CDR3 nucleotides are TGTGCCAGCAGCCGGGGGGTGGGCTACGAGCAGTACTTC. The encoded protein is CASSRGVGYEQYF.

The gene calls are TRBV7-3 and TRBJ2-2; 10 nucleotides agree with TRBD2. With V trimmed by 4 bases and J by 1 base, 0 bases remained unmatched. Germline CDR1 SGHTA, CDR2 FQGTGA. The CDR3 consists of 15 residues. CDR3 DNA sequence: TGTGCCAGCAGCTGGACTAGCGGGAACACCGGGGAGCTGTTTTTT. Amino acids: CASSWTSGNTGELFF.

V and J are TRBV13 and TRBJ1-1; D unclear. CDR3 length: 13 residues. V lost 3 bases, J lost 6 bases, and 11 bases lay in between. Germline-derived CDR1 and CDR2 are PRHDT and FYEKMQ (reference sequence). The CDR3 reads CASSFNGVPEAFF. The CDR3 region has the DNA TGTGCCAGCAGCTTCAACGGCGTTCCTGAAGCTTTCTTT. The full variable domain, in which reference TRBV13 and TRBJ1-1 provide the parts outside the CDR3, is AAGVIQSPRHLIKEKRETATLKCYPIPRHDTVYWYQQGPGQDPQFLISFYEKMQSDKGSIPDRFSAQQFSDYHSELNMSSLELGDSALYFCASSFNGVPEAFFGQGTRLTVV.